This T cell receptor beta chain was profiled in a study of blood T cell repertoires in COVID-19. TCRdb's table, derived via immunoSEQ multiplex PCR, lists solely in-frame clones and lacks some. This sample yields about half a million clones, of which 80% to 90% are seen a single time; approximately 2.9% belongs to the top ten. The specimen sequenced was peripheral blood. This TCR derives from a human donor in a cohort sampled during active COVID-19.

The CDR3 here is CATGRAGGFLPQHF. For the CDR3, the DNA is TGTGCCACCGGTAGGGCAGGGGGTTTTTTACCCCAGCATTTT. The chain couples TRBV15 to TRBJ1-5, with 7 bases fitting TRBD1. The V gene end was trimmed by 8 bases and the J gene end by 10 bases; junction bases not matched to a gene: 14. This CDR3 has 14 residues. Germline lookup yields CDR1 LNHNV and CDR2 YYDKDF (reference sequence).